These T cell receptor beta chains were read from a single sample in a study of blood T cells in healthy people across ages. TCRdb ran MiXCR on the 5' RACE reads and lists one entry per CDR3 protein. The profile shows some 1.5 million distinct CDR3 sequences, 42% of them singletons. Sequencing used blood. The receptors here all came from a woman aged 18 to 35 in good health. Both conserved end residues are part of each CDR3. The D gene is left open where the match is weak. Clone size is not always given. Where it is, it says once, few, many or a class for expanded clones.

CDR3 protein: CAWPSRGSNYGYTF
CDR3 DNA: TGTGCCTGGCCCAGTAGGGGTTCGAACTATGGCTACACCTTC
clone size: NA
D gene: NA
V gene: TRBV30
J gene: TRBJ1-2

CDR3 protein: CASSLALQGTQYF
CDR3 DNA: TGTGCCAGCAGCTTAGCTCTACAAGGGACCCAGTACTTC
clone size: NA
D gene: NA
V gene: TRBV7-9
J gene: TRBJ2-5

CDR3 protein: CASSQFVGNQPQHF
CDR3 DNA: TGCGCCAGCAGCCAATTCGTTGGTAATCAGCCCCAGCATTTT
clone size: NA
D gene: NA
V gene: TRBV4-1
J gene: TRBJ1-5

CDR3 protein: CASSLTQGFAFTDTQYF
CDR3 DNA: TGTGCCAGCAGCTTAACGCAGGGGTTTGCGTTCACAGATACGCAGTATTTT
clone size: NA
D gene: NA
V gene: TRBV13
J gene: TRBJ2-3

CDR3 protein: CASSIGQGSTETQYF
CDR3 DNA: TGTGCCAGTAGTATAGGACAGGGATCGACGGAGACCCAGTACTTC
clone size: NA
D gene: TRBD1
V gene: TRBV19
J gene: TRBJ2-5

CDR3 protein: CAAGTAELNTEAFF
CDR3 DNA: TGTGCCGCGGGGACAGCCGAACTGAACACTGAAGCTTTCTTT
clone size: NA
D gene: TRBD1
V gene: TRBV10-3
J gene: TRBJ1-1

CDR3 protein: CSVEGFSGGAYEQFF
CDR3 DNA: TGCAGCGTTGAAGGTTTTAGCGGGGGGGCCTATGAGCAGTTCTTC
clone size: few
D gene: TRBD2
V gene: TRBV29-1
J gene: TRBJ2-1

CDR3 protein: CSARALTGTSGDNEQFF
CDR3 DNA: TGCAGTGCTAGAGCCCTAACCGGGACTAGCGGGGACAATGAGCAGTTCTTC
clone size: NA
D gene: TRBD2
V gene: TRBV20-1
J gene: TRBJ2-1

CDR3 protein: CASSKTTKETQYF
CDR3 DNA: TGTGCCAGCAGCAAGACTACAAAAGAGACCCAGTACTTC
clone size: NA
D gene: NA
V gene: TRBV11-2
J gene: TRBJ2-5

CDR3 protein: CATSDLWDRDTQYF
CDR3 DNA: TGTGCCACCAGTGATTTATGGGACAGAGATACGCAGTATTTT
clone size: few
D gene: TRBD1
V gene: TRBV24-1
J gene: TRBJ2-3

CDR3 protein: CSARKPGQGEGEQYF
CDR3 DNA: TGCAGTGCTAGGAAGCCCGGACAGGGTGAAGGGGAGCAGTACTTC
clone size: NA
D gene: TRBD1
V gene: TRBV20-1
J gene: TRBJ2-7

CDR3 protein: CASSPGQGGNTIYF
CDR3 DNA: TGTGCCAGTAGTCCGGGACAAGGAGGAAACACCATATATTTT
clone size: NA
D gene: NA
V gene: TRBV19
J gene: TRBJ1-3